A single T cell receptor beta chain is shown here with its context. What this receptor recognizes is not known. Base qualities are missing; no much larger clone stands one base away. The sample comes from a study of cytomegalovirus exposure and HLA in healthy donors (dated by TCRdb to 2015 to 2018). Background on the whole study: According to a later analysis, one platform produced both the 110 or so validation repertoires and the roughly 660 repertoires of the first cohort. The study was designed to test whether signatures of past pathogen exposure could be identified by cataloging public T cell receptors. In addition to the first cohort of 650 to 800 subjects, a separate validation cohort of under 150 different subjects was used. High-throughput TCR immunosequencing, statistical association of individual TCRs with disease status, and machine learning were combined to predict cytomegalovirus infection status. Summary of the overall study and its limitations: The study gave a list of under 200 TCR beta chains associated with cytomegalovirus. Most TCR sequences were observed very rarely across donors, whereas some public TCRs were present in many individuals. Of the cluster scores, roughly 95% were above 0 in a later analysis, which found that TCRs clustered in the first cohort also tended to co-occur in the 120 or so validation repertoires. In both the original and validation cohorts, the classifier was reported to diagnose cytomegalovirus status with high specificity and sensitivity. A later analysis lacked HLA typing for the validation cohort, so it scored co-occurrence in that cohort across all 120 repertoires. According to the authors, the approach could potentially be generalized to other disease states and immunological phenotypes. In vitro tests confirmed that a few of the cytomegalovirus-associated TCR beta chains recognize cytomegalovirus antigens.

The library was produced with the immunoSEQ multiplex PCR assay. Turning to the authors' computational methods: To diagnose cytomegalovirus status from the catalog of TCR beta chain sequences, a statistical classification framework was built. TCRdb holds this immuneACCESS table with in-frame rearrangements only. Some clones are missing; in checked studies, unresolved V genes explain under half, and the rest has no known cause. Clone size and V and J calls were adopted from that table, with D and trimming inferred from the DNA. The sample records about 220,000 clones, just under 90% of which are singletons. The top ten clones comprise about 3% of the sample. The donors belonged to the validation cohort of about 120 subjects, which was separate from the approximately 700-subject first cohort. The V and J ends are trimmed by 5 bases and 8 bases, leaving 13 bases between them. The CDR3 runs 12 amino acids, cysteine and phenylalanine included. This entry keeps only the CDR3 DNA: 36 bases, framed from base 1. CDR1 GTSNPN and CDR2 SVGIG are derived from the germline V gene (reference sequence).

This TCR derives from a man between 18 and 29 years old in good health and CMV-seronegative. Material for sequencing was PBMCs. The sequence joins TRBV30 to TRBJ1-3; the best D guess is TRBD1, with 5 bases matching. The DNA sequence is given as TGTGCCTGGGGAAGGACACTTGACACCATATATTTT. It codes for CAWGRTLDTIYF.